These 29 T cell receptor beta chains were all obtained from the same sample, sequenced in a study of T cell repertoires in cytomegalovirus infection. No antigen has been assigned to these receptors. TCRdb recomputed calls from the reads with MiXCR, one row per CDR3 protein. The repertoire holds over 250,000 distinct CDR3 sequences, with 22% as singletons. Sequencing used cultured PBMCs, obtained from culture after CMV antigen stimulation. All receptors derive from a human donor in good health (CMV status not recorded). Some clones in this sample may be carry-over from other donors' samples.

The chain's CDR3 is CASSLYPNRDTSEKLFF. CDR3 sequence (DNA): TGCGCCAGCAGCCTTTACCCTAACCGGGACACGAGTGAAAAACTGTTTTTT. The chain uses TRBV5-1 and TRBJ1-4, with D maybe TRBD1 (6 bases). This CDR3 is built from 17 residues. Trimming pared 4 bases from V and 7 bases from J, leaving 23 bases between. Germline CDR1 SGHRS, CDR2 YFSETQ. The full variable domain, with the rest looked up from reference TRBV5-1 and TRBJ1-4, is KAGVTQTPRYLIKTRGQQVTLSCSPISGHRSVSWYQQTPGQGLQFLFEYFSETQRNKGNFPGRFSGRQFSNSRSEMNVSTLELGDSALYLCASSLYPNRDTSEKLFFGSGTQLSVL.

This clonotype was found many times. This sequence joins TRBV7-2 and TRBJ2-6; D tentatively reads TRBD1 or TRBD2 (5 bases each). Per germline, CDR1 SGHTA and CDR2 FQGNSA. The CDR3 has 20 amino acids. Trimming pared 5 bases from V and 0 bases from J, leaving 23 bases between. As DNA, the CDR3 is TGTGCCAGCAGCAGGTTCGGGGCGTGGGCGGGCAACTCTGGGGCCAACGTCCTGACTTTC. It yields the protein CASSRFGAWAGNSGANVLTF. The whole variable domain, remainder taken from reference TRBV7-2 and TRBJ2-6, is GAGVSQSPSNKVTEKGKDVELRCDPISGHTALYWYRQSLGQGLEFLIYFQGNSAPDKSGLPSDRFSAERTGGSVSTLTIQRTQQEDSAVYLCASSRFGAWAGNSGANVLTFGAGSRLTVL.

This clonotype was counted a few times. V usage is TRBV15 and J usage is TRBJ1-1; tentative D call: TRBD1 (5 bases). Looked up from germline, CDR1 is LNHNV and CDR2 is YYDKDF (reference sequence). V was trimmed by 6 bases and J by 5 bases, leaving 13 bases between them. The length of the CDR3 is 13 residues. The CDR3 sequence: CATSTPGKTEAFF. As DNA, the CDR3 is TGTGCCACCAGTACCCCAGGGAAAACTGAAGCTTTCTTT.

The gene calls are TRBV9 and TRBJ2-2; 11 bases map to TRBD2. The length of the CDR3 is 18 residues. Trimming took 0 bases from V and 5 from J; bases not matched to a gene: 9. Germline loops: CDR1 SGDLS, CDR2 YYNGEE. The CDR3 DNA reads TGTGCCAGCAGCGTAGAACTAGCGGGAGTACTGAGAACCGGGGAGCTGTTTTTT. Protein product: CASSVELAGVLRTGELFF.

CDR3 amino acids: CASSFLTEGGSNQPQHF. The DNA for the CDR3 is TGTGCCAGCAGTTTCTTAACCGAGGGCGGAAGCAATCAGCCCCAGCATTTT. The J gene is TRBJ1-5, the V gene TRBV12-3 or TRBV12-4; D call uncertain. V was clipped by 3 bases and J by 1 base, with 16 bases between them. This CDR3 region has 17 residues.

This clonotype was seen only a few times. The CDR3 spells CASSQGRLGDTEAFF. CDR3 bases: TGTGCCAGCAGCCAGGGACGTCTTGGGGACACTGAAGCTTTCTTT. The chain uses TRBV7-3 and TRBJ1-1, with D possibly TRBD1 on 5 matching bases. The germline V gene encodes CDR1 SGHTA and CDR2 FQGTGA. Trimming took off 5 bases at V and 3 bases at J, with 16 bases between the two ends. The CDR3 totals 15 residues.

This clonotype was counted ten times or more. The CDR3 DNA follows: TGCGCCAGCAGCCAAGATCGGCGGACGGGGGGCTACACCTTC. Protein product: CASSQDRRTGGYTF. The chain is built from TRBV4-3 and TRBJ1-2; no firm D call. V gave up 0 bases and J gave up 8 bases, with 13 bases separating them. CDR1 is LGHNA and CDR2 is YSLEER in the germline V gene. This CDR3 region has 14 residues.

This chain connects TRBV3-1 to TRBJ2-2; D unresolved. V gave up 1 base and J gave up 2 bases, with 14 bases separating them. Per germline, CDR1 LGHDT and CDR2 YNNKEL (reference sequence). CDR3 length: 17 amino acids. CDR3 amino acids: CASSQGLSLENTGELFF. The CDR3 DNA reads TGTGCCAGCAGCCAAGGGCTCTCATTAGAAAACACCGGGGAGCTGTTTTTT.

This clonotype was seen many times. J is TRBJ2-7 and V is TRBV7-2; D remains unclear. The germline V and J ends were trimmed by 2 bases and 0 bases, with 11 bases remaining between them. This CDR3 region has 15 residues. In germline, CDR1 is SGHTA, CDR2 FQGNSA. Written as DNA, the CDR3 is TGTGCCAGCAGCTTAAACGGCCAGAGCTCCTACGAGCAGTACGTC. This encodes CASSLNGQSSYEQYV.

In its sample, this clonotype was seen a few times. The chain combines TRBV5-1 with TRBJ2-7, with D unclear. Trimming removed 4 bases from V and 0 bases from J, with 11 bases in between. The CDR3 contains 14 residues. CDR1 is SGHRS and CDR2 is YFSETQ in the germline V gene. CDR3 coding DNA: TGCGCCAGCAGCCCCCCCCCCTACTCCTACGAGCAGTACTTC. Translation: CASSPPPYSYEQYF.

This chain uses TRBV7-2 with TRBJ2-1; 11 bases are a match to TRBD2. Germline values: CDR1 SGHTA, CDR2 FQGNSA. J gave up 7 bases and V 3 bases, and 11 bases lay outside the gene matches. The CDR3 extends over 17 amino acids. This CDR3 is CASSFTGLTSGRNEQFF. In nucleotides, the CDR3 is TGTGCCAGCAGCTTCACGGGGTTAACTAGCGGGAGAAATGAGCAGTTCTTC.

V gene TRBV5-1 combines with J gene TRBJ2-7; 13 bases line up with TRBD2. The trim removed 4 bases at V and 2 bases at J, leaving 6 bases unmatched. Germline-derived CDR1 and CDR2 are SGHRS and YFSETQ. The CDR3 totals 16 residues. CDR3 sequence (DNA): TGCGCCAGCAGCCAGCTAGGGACTAGCGGGACCTACGAGCAGTACTTC. Translating it yields CASSQLGTSGTYEQYF.

The chain recombines TRBV7-9 with TRBJ2-3; tentatively, D is TRBD1 (6 bases). In germline, CDR1 is SEHNR, CDR2 FQNEAQ (reference sequence). Trimming took off 5 bases at V and 3 bases at J, with 12 bases between the two ends. The CDR3 length is 14 residues. The CDR3 DNA reads TGTGCCAGCAGCGCCTTACAGGGTACAGATACGCAGTATTTT. Translation: CASSALQGTDTQYF.

This clonotype was observed at least ten times. This chain connects TRBV7-2 to TRBJ2-1, with TRBD1 matching over 11 bases. CDR3 length equals 14 residues. V lost 10 bases, J lost 9 bases, and 11 bases stayed unmatched. The germline V gene has CDR1 SGHTA and CDR2 FQGNSA. In DNA, the CDR3 is TGTGCCACCGCCGGGACAGGGGGGTCTGGTGAGCAGTTCTTC. This gives the protein CATAGTGGSGEQFF.

This clonotype was picked up many times. This chain links TRBV7-6 with TRBJ1-2; 7 bases map to TRBD1. The CDR3 is 14 residues long. Trimming took 8 bases from V and 11 from J; bases not matched to a gene: 17. Germline CDR1 reads SGHVS; CDR2 reads FNYEAQ. The CDR3 reads CASSPGTDDSGYTF. CDR3 coding DNA: TGTGCCAGCTCACCCGGGACAGACGACAGTGGGTACACCTTC.

The chain joins TRBV6-2 or TRBV6-3 to TRBJ2-1, with unresolved D. Trimming took 2 bases from V and 13 from J, leaving 9 bases between them. The CDR3 spans 11 residues. In germline, CDR1 is MNHEY, CDR2 SVGEGT. The CDR3 protein is CASSYNKHQFF. CDR3 in DNA: TGTGCCAGCAGTTACAACAAGCATCAGTTCTTC.

This clonotype was seen ten or more times. Written as DNA, the CDR3 is TGTGCCAGCAGTTTAGGACAGGGCACGTACAATGAGCAGTTCTTC. Protein product: CASSLGQGTYNEQFF. The gene calls are TRBV12-3 or TRBV12-4 and TRBJ2-1; 7 nucleotides align to TRBD1. V lost 1 base, J lost 4 bases, and 4 bases stayed unmatched. This CDR3 has 15 amino acids.

In its sample, this clonotype was seen a few times. The V and J genes are TRBV30 and TRBJ1-5; D is uncertain. Trimming removed 1 base from V and 0 bases from J, with 10 bases in between. The CDR3 runs 15 residues. Per the germline V gene, CDR1 is GTSNPN and CDR2 is SVGIG (reference sequence). The CDR3 DNA is TGTGCCTGGAGTGCTTCGGCAATTAGCAATCAGCCCCAGCATTTT. Its translation: CAWSASAISNQPQHF.

This rearrangement joins TRBV24-1 to TRBJ2-3; 8 nucleotides line up with TRBD2. The trim removed 3 bases at V and 1 base at J, leaving 2 bases unmatched. This CDR3 region has 15 residues. Looked up from germline, CDR1 is KGHDR and CDR2 is SFDVKD. The CDR3 reads CATSDTAGGTDTQYF. The CDR3 region has the DNA TGTGCCACCAGTGATACAGCGGGGGGCACAGATACGCAGTATTTT.

This clonotype has at least ten counts. The junction shows a germline mismatch at one end, possibly a read error. The chain links TRBV2 to TRBJ2-5; D might be TRBD2 (6 bases). The germline V gene encodes CDR1 SNHLY and CDR2 FYNNEI. The CDR3 runs 13 residues. CDR3 amino acids: CANQRGGEETQYF. Written as DNA, the CDR3 is TGCGCCAACCAACGAGGAGGGGAAGAGACCCAGTACTTC.

This chain links TRBV11-2 with TRBJ1-2, with D perhaps matching TRBD1 (6 bases). The CDR3 spans 15 residues. The germline V gene has CDR1 SGHAT and CDR2 FQNNGV. The ends were cut back, 4 bases at V and 7 bases at J, with 19 bases in the middle. Here the CDR3 DNA reads TGTGCCAGCAGCTCGAGCCTCTCAGGGGTTGGTGGCTACACCTTC. It encodes CASSSSLSGVGGYTF.

This chain joins TRBV27 and TRBJ1-3; no clear D gene. The CDR3 runs 17 residues. CDR1 and CDR2 from the germline V gene are MNHEY and SMNVEV (reference sequence). V was trimmed by 7 bases and J by 0 bases, leaving 19 bases between them. The CDR3 DNA is TGTGCCAGCAATTCCATTACCCGAGGCTACTCTGGAAACACCATATATTTT. Translating it yields CASNSITRGYSGNTIYF.

This clonotype was found many times. The CDR3 spells CASSLGGRTYEQYF. CDR3 coding DNA: TGTGCCAGCAGCTTGGGTGGCAGGACCTACGAGCAGTACTTC. The chain carries TRBV11-2 and TRBJ2-7; D is unresolved. Per the germline V gene, CDR1 is SGHAT and CDR2 is FQNNGV. The CDR3 runs 14 residues. Between the trimmed V and J ends, which lost 3 bases and 2 bases, there was a span of 11 bases.

The genes are TRBV23-1 and TRBJ1-5; TRBD1 matches at 10 bases. TRBV23-1 is identified as an open reading frame with a role that is uncertain. CDR3 length: 18 amino acids. V shed 6 bases, J shed 1 base, and the junction held 12 bases outside the gene matches. CDR3 region: CASSPVGTGDRSNQPQHF. DNA for the CDR3: TGCGCCAGCAGCCCCGTGGGGACAGGGGATCGAAGCAATCAGCCCCAGCATTTT.

The J gene is TRBJ1-1, the V gene TRBV11-1, with 9 bases lining up with TRBD1. Per the germline V gene, CDR1 is SGHAT and CDR2 is FQDESV (reference sequence). Losses at the gene ends were 7 bases for V and 5 bases for J; bases not matched to a gene: 5. CDR3 length: 13 amino acids. This CDR3 is CASKGTGRTEAFF. In DNA, the CDR3 is TGTGCCAGCAAGGGGACAGGGCGGACTGAAGCTTTCTTT.

The DNA of the CDR3 is TGTGCCAGCAGTTACTCGAAAGGGGAGAGACTTTTTAACACCGGGGAGCTGTTTTTT. This translates into CASSYSKGERLFNTGELFF. V and J are TRBV6-2 or TRBV6-3 and TRBJ2-2; possibly TRBD1 or TRBD2 for D (5 bases each). Germline lookup yields CDR1 MNHEY and CDR2 SVGEGT. There are 19 residues in the CDR3. Between the trimmed V and J ends, which lost 0 bases and 2 bases, there was a span of 19 bases.

DNA for the CDR3: TGTGCCATTTCTAGCGGTAACGCCAAATACAATGAGCAGTTCTTC. It translates to CAISSGNAKYNEQFF. J is TRBJ2-1 and V is TRBV10-3; 7 nucleotides line up with TRBD2. The germline V gene has CDR1 ENHRY and CDR2 SYGVKD. With V trimmed by 9 bases and J by 4 bases, 12 bases remained unmatched. The CDR3 extends over 15 amino acids.

This clonotype was detected only a few times. The chain recombines TRBV20-1 with TRBJ2-7; no firm D call. V was clipped by 1 base and J by 0 bases, with 7 bases between them. CDR1 is DFQATT and CDR2 is SNEGSKA in the germline V gene (reference sequence). The CDR3 contains 13 residues. In DNA, the CDR3 is TGCAGTGCTAGAGGGGCCAGCTCCTACGAGCAGTACTTC. It encodes CSARGASSYEQYF.

The sample holds many counts of this clonotype. The chain uses TRBV4-3 and TRBJ2-3; 7 nucleotides agree with TRBD2. The germline V gene encodes CDR1 LGHNA and CDR2 YSLEER. The CDR3 runs 18 residues. Trimming at V came to 0 bases and at J to 0 bases, leaving 9 bases not matched to a gene. In nucleotides, the CDR3 is TGCGCCAGCAGCCAAGATCCCACGAGCGGGACTAGCACAGATACGCAGTATTTT. It translates to CASSQDPTSGTSTDTQYF.